This is a list of T cell receptor beta chains from one sample in a study of T cells in localized non-small cell lung cancer. TCRdb's copy holds only in-frame clones and misses some; the assay was immunoSEQ multiplex PCR. The sample records some 78,000 clones, almost 85% being singletons. Sample: peripheral blood, taken before any cancer treatment. These receptors came from a man aged 35 to 70 with stage I lung adenocarcinoma. CDR3s include the opening cysteine and the closing phenylalanine or tryptophan. The D gene is left open where the match is weak. Clone size appears in some rows only: once, few, many, or a class for an expanded clone.

TRBD2	TRBV28	-	TRBJ2-3	CASSGTSGSGKGTDTQYF	TGTGCCAGCAGTGGCACTAGCGGGAGCGGGAAGGGTACAGATACGCAGTATTTT
-	TRBV7-9	-	TRBJ2-7	CASSQGGEQYF	TGTGCCAGCAGTCAGGGGGGTGAGCAGTACTTC
TRBD2	TRBV5-1	-	TRBJ2-2	CASSPRAGGATGELFF	TGCGCCAGCAGCCCTCGGGCGGGGGGGGCCACCGGGGAGCTGTTTTTT
-	TRBV11-1	-	TRBJ2-3	CASSFSEGQGTQYF	TGTGCCAGCAGCTTTTCGGAGGGCCAGGGTACGCAGTATTTT
-	TRBV7-9	-	TRBJ2-3	CASSLAGGILSTDTQYF	TGTGCCAGCAGCTTAGCAGGGGGTATCCTTAGCACAGATACGCAGTATTTT
-	TRBV2	few	TRBJ2-2	CASSTTVNTGELFF	TGTGCCAGCAGTACGACGGTGAACACCGGGGAGCTGTTTTTT
TRBD1	TRBV6-6	once	TRBJ1-5	CASSKKGQHNQPQHF	TGTGCCAGCAGTAAGAAGGGACAGCATAATCAGCCCCAGCATTTT
TRBD1	TRBV28	-	TRBJ2-2	CARLGPPNRDRETIGLNTGELFF	TGTGCCAGACTAGGGCCCCCAAATCGGGACAGGGAGACTATTGGGTTGAACACCGGGGAGCTGTTTTTT
-	TRBV19	-	TRBJ1-1	CASIRGQGWGTEAFF	TGTGCCAGTATAAGAGGGCAGGGTTGGGGTACTGAAGCTTTCTTT
TRBD2	TRBV7-3	-	TRBJ2-5	CASSPTSGQETQYF	TGTGCCAGCAGCCCGACTAGCGGACAAGAGACCCAGTACTTC
-	TRBV6-5	-	TRBJ2-2	CASRRGLSYTGELFF	TGTGCCAGCAGACGAGGACTATCCTACACCGGGGAGCTGTTTTTT
-	TRBV4-1	-	TRBJ1-1	CASSQALGRENTEAFF	TGCGCCAGCAGCCAAGCTTTAGGACGGGAGAACACTGAAGCTTTCTTT
-	TRBV7-3	-	TRBJ2-1	CASSLGLGLYNEQFF	TGTGCCAGCAGCTTAGGTCTCGGTCTCTACAATGAGCAGTTCTTC
-	TRBV27	medium-sized	TRBJ1-5	CASSLNPPGGNQPQHF	TGTGCCAGCAGTTTAAATCCCCCAGGGGGCAATCAGCCCCAGCATTTT
TRBD1	TRBV7-3	-	TRBJ1-2	CASSFKTGQGYTF	TGTGCCAGCAGCTTCAAGACAGGGCAGGGCTACACCTTC
-	TRBV7-3	-	TRBJ2-2	CASSPLSNTGELFF	TGTGCCAGCAGCCCGTTGTCGAACACCGGGGAGCTGTTTTTT
-	TRBV27	-	TRBJ1-2	CASSKQGFGGYTF	TGTGCCAGCAGCAAACAGGGTTTCGGTGGCTACACCTTC
-	TRBV28	-	TRBJ2-1	CASSSFPLAGNAYNEQFF	TGTGCCAGCAGCTCTTTCCCCTTGGCGGGTAATGCCTACAATGAGCAGTTCTTC
TRBD1	TRBV27	-	TRBJ2-1	CASSFSGTGNEQFF	TGTGCCAGCAGTTTCTCCGGGACAGGGAATGAGCAGTTCTTC
TRBD1	TRBV30	few	TRBJ1-5	CAWSVLSSGGFQPQHF	TGTGCCTGGAGTGTACTGAGTTCAGGGGGCTTCCAGCCCCAGCATTTT